These 22 T cell receptor beta chains were all obtained from the same sample, sequenced in a study of vaccination and CD4 T cells after COVID-19. The assay that was used to sequence DNA from cultured CD4+ T cells was the Oncomine TCR Beta short-read assay. Each CDR3 protein gets one entry after TCRdb re-called the PCR reads with MiXCR. The sample includes 13,000 to 15,000 distinct CDR3 sequences, under 30% of them seen just once. Their cognate antigens are unknown. The treatment was: roughly nine-day PBMC culture with coronavirus spike peptide pools or control peptides (ViraFEST assay). The specimen sequenced was cultured CD4+ T cells from blood. The receptors derive from a human donor with COVID-19.

The rearrangement joins TRBV7-8 to TRBJ1-1; D ambiguous. CDR1 and CDR2 (germline): SGHVS, FQNEAQ. V lost 5 bases and J 1 base, leaving 8 bases between the germline ends. CDR3 length: 13 amino acids. CDR3 in amino acids: CASSTSGNTEAFF. In nucleotides, the CDR3 is TGTGCCAGCAGCACCAGCGGGAACACTGAAGCTTTCTTT. Full variable domain (missing parts from reference TRBV7-8 and TRBJ1-1): GAGVSQSPRYKVAKRGQDVALRCDPISGHVSLFWYQQALGQGPEFLTYFQNEAQLDKSGLPSDRFFAERPEGSVSTLKIQRTQQEDSAVYLCASSTSGNTEAFFGQGTRLTVV.

This clonotype has only a few counts. The chain employs TRBV25-1 and TRBJ2-5; no firm D call. CDR3 length: 14 residues. Germline V gene sequence: CDR1 MGHDK, CDR2 SYGVNS. V lost 3 bases and J lost 5, with 13 bases in between. CDR3 nucleotide sequence: TGTGCCAGCAGTGACGGTGTCAACGGTGAGACCCAGTACTTC. Its translation is CASSDGVNGETQYF. Drawing the rest from reference TRBV25-1 and TRBJ2-5, the complete variable domain is EADIYQTPRYLVIGTGKKITLECSQTMGHDKMYWYQQDPGMELHLIHYSYGVNSTEKGDLSSESTVSRIRTEHFPLTLESARPSHTSQYLCASSDGVNGETQYFGPGTRLLVL.

The V gene is TRBV28, the J gene TRBJ1-5; 8 bases are a match to TRBD1. This CDR3 has 14 residues. V lost 2 bases and J lost 9; bases outside the gene matches: 6. Germline assignment: CDR1 MDHEN and CDR2 SYDVKM. Written as DNA, the CDR3 is TGTGCCAGCAGTTTAGGACAGGGTTATCGGCCCCAGCATTTT. Translating gives CASSLGQGYRPQHF.

This clonotype was seen a handful of times. The chain joins TRBV27 to TRBJ2-4; 10 nucleotides align to TRBD2. CDR3 size: 16 residues. Trimming took 4 bases from V and 0 from J; bases not matched to a gene: 3. Per germline, CDR1 MNHEY and CDR2 SMNVEV (reference sequence). This CDR3 is CASSSLAGVAKNIQYF. CDR3 in DNA: TGTGCCAGCAGTTCCCTAGCGGGGGTAGCCAAAAACATTCAGTACTTC.

The V gene is TRBV5-6, the J gene TRBJ1-1, with D possibly TRBD1 on 6 matching bases. V was shortened by 3 bases and J by 4 bases, with 16 bases between the two germline ends. Germline CDR1 and CDR2: SGHDT and YYEEEE. The CDR3 covers 15 residues. The CDR3, as DNA: TGTGCCAGCAGCTCTCCCCACAGGGACGGCACTGAAGCTTTCTTT. It is translated as CASSSPHRDGTEAFF. Based on the CDR3 plus reference TRBV5-6 and TRBJ1-1, the full variable domain is DAGVTQSPTHLIKTRGQQVTLRCSPKSGHDTVSWYQQALGQGPQFIFQYYEEEERQRGNFPDRFSGHQFPNYSSELNVNALLLGDSALYLCASSSPHRDGTEAFFGQGTRLTVV.

This clonotype is judged medium-sized. The genes are TRBV7-9 and TRBJ1-2; TRBD1 matches 8 bases. Germline V gene lookup returns CDR1 SEHNR and CDR2 FQNEAQ (reference sequence). The junction had 6 bases not matched to a gene; V was cut back by 5 bases and J by 4 bases. This CDR3 is built from 14 residues. This chain's CDR3 is CASSDGQGGYGYTF. DNA of the CDR3: TGTGCCAGCAGCGATGGACAGGGAGGCTATGGCTACACCTTC.

This clonotype was seen a few times. The chain recombines TRBV27 with TRBJ2-3, with 7 positions matching TRBD2. J was trimmed by 0 bases and V by 6 bases; bases with no gene match: 6. This CDR3 spans 15 amino acids. Germline CDR1 and CDR2: MNHEY and SMNVEV (reference sequence). The CDR3 loop is CASRRASGSTDTQYF. DNA of the CDR3: TGTGCCAGCAGGCGAGCTAGCGGAAGCACAGATACGCAGTATTTT.

J is TRBJ2-2 and V is TRBV5-4; 7 bases agree with TRBD1. This CDR3 spans 15 amino acids. Losses at the gene ends were 4 bases for V and 8 bases for J; bases not matched to a gene: 11. The V gene's germline CDR1 is SGHNT and CDR2 YYREEE (reference sequence). The DNA for the CDR3 is TGTGCCAGCAGCCCCAACAGGGGACCAACGGGGGAGCTGTTTTTT. Translating gives CASSPNRGPTGELFF.

The chain couples TRBV7-9 to TRBJ2-7; 8 positions agree with TRBD2. Germline-derived CDR1 and CDR2 are SEHNR and FQNEAQ (reference sequence). The junction had 5 bases not matched to a gene; V was cut back by 1 base and J by 0 bases. The CDR3 is made up of 16 amino acids. CDR3 protein: CASSLVGAGGSYEQYF. The CDR3 bases are TGTGCCAGCAGCTTAGTTGGTGCGGGGGGCTCCTACGAGCAGTACTTC.

This chain joins TRBV6-1 and TRBJ2-5, with TRBD2 matching over 13 bases. V was clipped by 6 bases and J by 2 bases; unmatched bases: 9. The CDR3 spans 17 residues. CDR1 is MNHNS, CDR2 SASEGT, per germline. The CDR3 nucleotides read TGTGCCAGCAGCATCCTGATGACTAGCGGGGGGCAAGAGACCCAGTACTTC. Translation gives CASSILMTSGGQETQYF.

The chain recombines TRBV5-1 with TRBJ2-7; 9 nucleotides line up with TRBD1. The CDR3 covers 15 residues. Germline assignment: CDR1 SGHRS and CDR2 YFSETQ. Trimming cost V 2 bases and J 4 bases; bases outside gene matches: 7. CDR3 protein: CASSFEGQGSYEQYF. In DNA, the CDR3 is TGCGCCAGCAGCTTTGAGGGACAGGGTAGTTACGAGCAGTACTTC.

The chain uses TRBV12-3 or TRBV12-4 and TRBJ2-7, with 8 bases fitting TRBD2. The ends lost 3 bases at V and 4 bases at J; junction bases unmatched: 5. This CDR3 is built from 14 residues. The CDR3 reads CASSFGGASYEQYF. The CDR3 DNA reads TGTGCCAGCAGTTTCGGGGGGGCCTCATACGAGCAGTACTTC.

The CDR3 spells CASSLAFALNTEAFF. As DNA, the CDR3 is TGTGCCAGCAGTTTAGCCTTCGCATTGAACACTGAAGCTTTCTTT. J is TRBJ1-1 and V is TRBV12-3 or TRBV12-4; D call uncertain. With 0 bases removed from V and 0 bases from J, the gap between germline ends came to 8 bases. CDR3 length: 15 residues.

This clonotype was detected only a few times. The junction departs from germline at one end; a sequencing error may be responsible. The gene calls are TRBV2 and TRBJ1-6; D possibly corresponds to TRBD1 (5 bases). There are 15 residues in the CDR3. The germline V gene has CDR1 SNHLY and CDR2 FYNNEI. In DNA form, the CDR3 reads TGTGCCAGCAGTGAAAGGGGCTCCAATAATTCACCCCTCCACTTT. Translated, it gives CASSERGSNNSPLHF.

This chain links TRBV28 with TRBJ1-2, with TRBD1 matching over 10 bases. This CDR3 spans 15 amino acids. Per germline, CDR1 MDHEN and CDR2 SYDVKM. V shed 4 bases, J shed 3 bases, and the junction held 5 bases outside the gene matches. This chain's CDR3 is CASSSQGTGDYGYTF. In nucleotides, the CDR3 is TGTGCCAGCAGTTCGCAAGGGACAGGGGACTATGGCTACACCTTC.

The chain couples TRBV6-4 to TRBJ1-2, with TRBD1 identical over 9 bases. V shed 7 bases and J 0 bases; nucleotides not matched to a gene: 15. The CDR3 is made up of 18 amino acids. Germline V gives CDR1 MRHNA, CDR2 SNTAGT. This CDR3 is CASTDLNRGRGTNYGYTF. The CDR3, as DNA: TGTGCCAGCACCGACCTGAACAGGGGGCGCGGTACTAACTATGGCTACACCTTC.

The gene calls are TRBV10-1 and TRBJ1-3, with D perhaps TRBD1 (5 bases). Per germline, CDR1 WNHNN and CDR2 SYGVQD (reference sequence). The length of the CDR3 is 13 residues. Trimming took off 7 bases at V and 6 bases at J, with 13 bases between the two ends. This CDR3 is CASNRFKENTIYF. CDR3 nucleotide sequence: TGCGCCAGCAACAGGTTTAAGGAAAACACCATATATTTT.

In DNA, the CDR3 is TGCAGTGCTAGCCCCGGCCGTAGGGGGCGAAGCGGGGAGCTGTTTTTT. Translating it yields CSASPGRRGRSGELFF. The V gene is TRBV20-1, the J gene TRBJ2-2, with 7 bases aligning to TRBD1. The CDR3 covers 16 residues. V shed 3 bases, J shed 7 bases, and the junction held 14 bases outside the gene matches. Germline CDR1 DFQATT, CDR2 SNEGSKA (reference sequence).

The chain employs TRBV6-1 and TRBJ2-7; 7 positions match TRBD1. This CDR3 comprises 15 residues. The J segment lost 5 bases and the V segment lost 7 bases, leaving 14 bases of the junction unmatched. Germline assignment: CDR1 MNHNS and CDR2 SASEGT. CDR3 in DNA: TGTGCCAGCACCCTAGTGACAGGGAACTACGACGAGCAGTACTTC. Protein sequence: CASTLVTGNYDEQYF.

This clonotype was picked up a small number of times. V gene TRBV7-9 combines with J gene TRBJ2-7; D might be TRBD1 or TRBD2, each matching 5 bases. V was clipped by 4 bases and J by 1 base, with 14 bases between them. CDR1 and CDR2 (germline): SEHNR, FQNEAQ (reference sequence). This CDR3 has 15 amino acids. This CDR3 is CASSWGGRESYEQYF. The CDR3 bases are TGTGCCAGCAGCTGGGGTGGCAGGGAGTCCTACGAGCAGTACTTC.

This clonotype was observed a handful of times. This rearrangement joins TRBV6-2 or TRBV6-3 to TRBJ2-1; 7 nucleotides match TRBD1. This CDR3 region has 17 residues. The ends lost 5 bases at V and 0 bases at J; junction bases unmatched: 10. The germline V gene encodes CDR1 MNHEY and CDR2 SVGEGT. This CDR3 is CASSRTGQPNSYNEQFF. CDR3 in DNA: TGTGCCAGCAGTCGGACGGGACAGCCGAACTCCTACAATGAGCAGTTCTTC.

The J gene is TRBJ1-4, the V gene TRBV10-1; 8 nucleotides align to TRBD1. CDR3 length equals 14 residues. Per germline, CDR1 WNHNN and CDR2 SYGVQD (reference sequence). With 6 bases clipped from V and 3 bases from J, the junction kept 3 bases outside the gene matches. The CDR3 spells CASRSGGSNEKLFF. CDR3 coding DNA: TGCGCCAGCAGATCAGGGGGCTCTAATGAAAAACTGTTTTTT.